Below, 20 T cell receptor beta chains from the same sample are listed, as sequenced in a study of cytomegalovirus exposure and HLA in healthy donors. Vbeta (60) and Jbeta (13) primers were used in the PCR. The table came from immunoSEQ multiplex PCR; TCRdb's copy has only in-frame clones and leaves some out. The sample comprises about 110,000 clones, over 60% of which are singletons, and roughly 13% rests with the top ten. The specimen was PBMCs. These receptors all stem from a man younger than 45 in good health and CMV-seropositive.

In this sample, this clone turned up a few times. This chain links TRBV6-6 with TRBJ1-1; no clear D. Germline V gives CDR1 MNHNY, CDR2 SVGAGI (reference sequence). The CDR3 has 14 amino acids. Trimming shortened V by 2 bases and J by 0 bases, and 7 bases separated the two germline ends. The CDR3, as DNA: TGTGCCAGCAGTTACGTCACGGTGAACACTGAAGCTTTCTTT. Its protein product is CASSYVTVNTEAFF.

The V gene is TRBV19, the J gene TRBJ2-5; TRBD1 matches 7 bases. The closer fit of TRBJ2-7 to the DNA end suggests the J call may be wrong. The CDR3 covers 15 residues. Germline-derived CDR1 and CDR2 are LNHDA and SQIVND (reference sequence). DNA for the CDR3: TGTGCCAGTAGCTACTACAGGGGAACGGGCTACGAGCAGTACTTC. Translation gives CASSYYRGTGYEQYF.

The rearrangement joins TRBV7-8 to TRBJ2-2; TRBD2 matches 10 bases. V trimming: 8 bases; J trimming: 6 bases; junction bases outside the gene matches: 3. Germline-derived CDR1 and CDR2 are SGHVS and FQNEAQ. The CDR3 runs to 13 residues. CDR3 sequence: CASSAGGSGELFF. The CDR3 DNA follows: TGTGCCAGCTCAGCGGGGGGGTCCGGGGAGCTGTTTTTT.

V gene TRBV13 combines with J gene TRBJ1-1, with D perhaps matching TRBD1 (5 bases). Per germline, CDR1 PRHDT and CDR2 FYEKMQ (reference sequence). V shed 5 bases and J shed 1 base, with 14 bases lying between them. The CDR3 totals 15 residues. The CDR3 DNA reads as TGTGCCAGCAGCCGGGTGGGGGGGAGGAACACTGAAGCTTTCTTT. Amino acid sequence: CASSRVGGRNTEAFF.

This sequence joins TRBV18 and TRBJ2-3; D unclear. The CDR3 spans 12 residues. CDR1 is KGHSH, CDR2 LQKENI, per germline. Deletions cut 6 bases from V and 5 bases from J, with 9 bases between. The CDR3 here is CASSGTEDTQYF. CDR3 nucleotide sequence: TGTGCCAGCTCGGGTACAGAAGATACGCAGTATTTT.

The chain employs TRBV6-4 and TRBJ2-3; perhaps TRBD2 as D (5 bases). This CDR3 has 16 amino acids. Germline loops: CDR1 MRHNA, CDR2 SNTAGT. With 0 bases removed from V and 2 bases from J, the gap between germline ends came to 12 bases. The CDR3 DNA sequence: TGTGCCAGCAGTGACTCCTCCTCCCGGGACACAGATACGCAGTATTTT. Its protein is CASSDSSSRDTDTQYF.

The chain links TRBV5-4 to TRBJ1-1; TRBD1 matches 9 bases. Looked up from germline, CDR1 is SGHNT and CDR2 is YYREEE (reference sequence). Unmatched junction bases numbered 5, after V lost 4 bases and J lost 7 bases. This CDR3 is built from 13 residues. DNA of the CDR3: TGTGCCAGCAGCCGGACAGGGGTAGTTGAAGCTTTCTTT. The encoded protein is CASSRTGVVEAFF.

The V gene is TRBV27, the J gene TRBJ1-1; D might be TRBD1 (5 bases). This CDR3 contains 12 residues. Germline CDR1 reads MNHEY; CDR2 reads SMNVEV (reference sequence). V gave up 5 bases and J gave up 10 bases, with 14 bases separating them. This CDR3 reads CASSPTRERAFF. In DNA, the CDR3 is TGTGCCAGCAGTCCCACCAGGGAACGAGCTTTCTTT.

This clone has just a few counts. Other DNA sequences in the same sample also yield this CDR3. The chain links TRBV6-5 to TRBJ2-7; tentative D call: TRBD1 (5 bases). CDR1 and CDR2 from the germline V gene are MNHEY and SVGAGI. This CDR3 comprises 15 residues. Trimming cost V 0 bases and J 0 bases, with 9 bases left between them. DNA for the CDR3: TGTGCCAGCAGTTACTCGTTAGACAGCTCCTACGAGCAGTACTTC. It translates to CASSYSLDSSYEQYF.

This chain joins TRBV12-5 and TRBJ2-1; TRBD2 agrees at 12 bases. J gave up 1 base and V 6 bases, and 13 bases lay outside the gene matches. Germline-derived CDR1 and CDR2 are LGHNT and FRNRAP. This CDR3 spans 19 amino acids. The chain's CDR3 is CASGRGLGTSGGSYNEQFF. The CDR3 bases are TGTGCTAGTGGCCGGGGACTCGGAACTAGCGGGGGGTCCTACAATGAGCAGTTCTTC.

This clone was seen just once. The chain employs TRBV18 and TRBJ1-6; D not certain. The CDR3 length is 16 residues. V gave up 3 bases and J gave up 4 bases, with 13 bases separating them. Germline-derived CDR1 and CDR2 are KGHSH and LQKENI. The chain's CDR3 is CASSPGTNLYNSPLHF. In DNA form, the CDR3 reads TGTGCCAGCTCACCCGGCACTAACCTATATAATTCACCCCTCCACTTT.

The sample holds one count of this clone. V is TRBV6-5 and J is TRBJ2-7; D unclear. Germline assignment: CDR1 MNHEY and CDR2 SVGAGI. This CDR3 is 11 amino acids long. Trimming cost V 7 bases and J 6 bases, with 10 bases left between them. Here the CDR3 reads CASMQAGEQYF. The CDR3 nucleotides are TGTGCCAGCATGCAGGCAGGCGAGCAGTACTTC.

This clone was seen only once. The chain uses TRBV9 and TRBJ2-7; 7 bases line up with TRBD1. CDR3 length: 14 residues. The germline CDR1 and CDR2 sequences are SGDLS and YYNGEE. V lost 6 bases, J lost 7 bases, and 13 bases stayed unmatched. The CDR3 DNA is TGTGCCAGCACCGAAGGACAGGTAGGCGGGGAGCAGTACTTC. It is translated as CASTEGQVGGEQYF.

The chain employs TRBV28 and TRBJ2-2; a weak D match, TRBD1 (7 bases). V was shortened by 8 bases and J by 7 bases, with 23 bases between the two germline ends. CDR1 and CDR2 from the germline V gene are MDHEN and SYDVKM. The CDR3 is 16 residues long. The CDR3: CASGGGRPLWGGELFF. The CDR3 DNA reads TGTGCCAGCGGAGGGGGCAGACCTCTGTGGGGCGGGGAGCTGTTTTTT.

This chain connects TRBV5-4 to TRBJ1-1; tentatively, D is TRBD1 (5 bases). V was shortened by 4 bases and J by 6 bases, with 16 bases between the two germline ends. The CDR3 loop spans 14 amino acids. CDR1 SGHNT and CDR2 YYREEE come from the germline V gene (reference sequence). Written as DNA, the CDR3 is TGTGCCAGCAGCATGCCCCGGGGGGAGGCTGAAGCTTTCTTT. Translating it yields CASSMPRGEAEAFF.

V and J are TRBV7-2 and TRBJ2-3; the match to TRBD2 covers 9 bases. Germline V gene lookup returns CDR1 SGHTA and CDR2 FQGNSA. The CDR3 runs to 18 residues. After removal of 0 bases from V and 0 bases from J, the junction contained 7 bases not matched to a gene. CDR3 sequence reads: CASSLASSGGFSTDTQYF. The CDR3 DNA is TGTGCCAGCAGCTTAGCGTCCAGCGGGGGGTTTAGCACAGATACGCAGTATTTT.

The J gene is TRBJ1-2, the V gene TRBV4-2, with 7 bases fitting TRBD1. Germline V lookup: CDR1 LGHNA, CDR2 YNFKEQ. The CDR3 sequence is 15 residues long. Trimming removed 1 base from V and 6 bases from J; junction bases left unmatched: 8. CDR3 DNA: TGTGCCAGCAGCCAAGTCTGGCAGGGGGAAGATGGCTACACCTTC. It specifies CASSQVWQGEDGYTF.

The chain links TRBV29-1 to TRBJ2-7, with 8 positions matching TRBD1. CDR1 and CDR2 from the germline V gene are SQVTM and ANQGSEA. The CDR3 is 13 amino acids. V was clipped by 3 bases and J by 6 bases; unmatched bases: 7. CDR3 amino acids: CSVDGQGGPEQYF. The CDR3 bases are TGCAGCGTTGATGGACAGGGAGGTCCCGAGCAGTACTTC.

This chain joins TRBV30 and TRBJ1-1; D gene ambiguous. The CDR3 spans 11 residues. Per the germline V gene, CDR1 is GTSNPN and CDR2 is SVGIG (reference sequence). Deletions cut 5 bases from V and 5 bases from J, with 9 bases between. The CDR3 is CAWCQNTEAFF. The CDR3 coding sequence is TGTGCCTGGTGCCAGAATACTGAAGCTTTCTTT.

The chain has TRBV19 and TRBJ2-3; 8 positions match TRBD1. V shed 4 bases and J 0 bases; nucleotides not matched to a gene: 9. Germline V lookup: CDR1 LNHDA, CDR2 SQIVND (reference sequence). This CDR3 is 17 amino acids long. The CDR3 sequence: CASSTGTGRTSTDTQYF. CDR3 DNA: TGTGCCAGTAGTACCGGGACAGGACGAACTAGCACAGATACGCAGTATTTT.